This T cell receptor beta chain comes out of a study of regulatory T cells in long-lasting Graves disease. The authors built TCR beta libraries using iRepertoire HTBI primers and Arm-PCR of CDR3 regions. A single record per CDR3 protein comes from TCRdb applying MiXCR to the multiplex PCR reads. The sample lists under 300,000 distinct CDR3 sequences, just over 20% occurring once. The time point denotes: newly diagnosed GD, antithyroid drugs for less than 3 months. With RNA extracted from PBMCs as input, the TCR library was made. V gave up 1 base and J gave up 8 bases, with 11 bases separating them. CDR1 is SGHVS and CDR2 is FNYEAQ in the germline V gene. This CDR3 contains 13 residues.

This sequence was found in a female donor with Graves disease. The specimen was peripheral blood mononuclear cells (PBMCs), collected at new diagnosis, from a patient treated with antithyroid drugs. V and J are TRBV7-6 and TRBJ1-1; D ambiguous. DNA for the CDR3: TGTGCCAGCAGCTTAGGAGAGGGTTCAGAAGCTTTCTTT. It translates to CASSLGEGSEAFF.